These 3 T cell receptor beta chains originate from one sample sequenced in a study of memory CD4+ T cells and cytomegalovirus serostatus. Single viable CD3+CD4+CD8-CD45RO+ cells were sorted as the memory CD4+ T cells. Data came from immunoSEQ multiplex PCR; TCRdb stores just in-frame clones and leaves some out. This sample has about 60,000 clones, with about 80% found just once. The source material was memory CD4+ T cells from blood. The receptors shown here come from an adult in good health and CMV-seropositive.

The chain's CDR3 is CASEVGISGYTF. CDR3 bases: TGTGCCAGCGAAGTGGGAATTTCTGGCTACACCTTC. This rearrangement joins TRBV5-6 to TRBJ1-2; D remains ambiguous. This CDR3 region has 12 residues. V gave up 7 bases and J gave up 7 bases, with 14 bases separating them. Germline values: CDR1 SGHDT, CDR2 YYEEEE.

The chain carries TRBV30 and TRBJ1-5; D is uncertain. CDR1 and CDR2 from the germline V gene are GTSNPN and SVGIG (reference sequence). Trimming removed 4 bases at V and 1 base at J, with 8 bases between. The CDR3 runs to 13 residues. CDR3 sequence reads: CAWMSGSNQPQHF. DNA of the CDR3: TGTGCCTGGATGTCGGGAAGCAATCAGCCCCAGCATTTT.

This sequence joins TRBV7-2 and TRBJ2-7; no clear D. Germline V lookup: CDR1 SGHTA, CDR2 FQGNSA. The CDR3 runs to 13 residues. The V end was cut by 1 base, the J end by 8 bases, with 12 bases between. The CDR3 DNA reads TGTGCCAGCAGCTTAGGCCCCGTAGCTCAGCAGTACGTC. The encoded protein is CASSLGPVAQQYV.